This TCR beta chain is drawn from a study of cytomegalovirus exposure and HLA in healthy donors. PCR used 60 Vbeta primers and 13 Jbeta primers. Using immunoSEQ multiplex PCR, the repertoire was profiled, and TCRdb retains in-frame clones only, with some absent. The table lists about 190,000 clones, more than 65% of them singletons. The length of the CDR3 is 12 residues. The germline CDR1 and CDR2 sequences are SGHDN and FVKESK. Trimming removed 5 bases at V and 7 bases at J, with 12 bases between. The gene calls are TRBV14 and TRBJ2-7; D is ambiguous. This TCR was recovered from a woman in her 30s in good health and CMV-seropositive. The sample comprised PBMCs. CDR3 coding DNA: TGTGCCAGCAGCTATGTATTAGAAGAGCAGTACTTC. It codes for CASSYVLEEQYF.